This T cell receptor (beta chain) was obtained from a study of control samples from healthy donors and cancer patients. The method was immunoSEQ multiplex PCR; TCRdb's version includes in-frame clones alone and lacks a portion of them. This table has roughly 170,000 clones, 85% to 95% appearing once. What was sequenced was blood. This TCR was sampled from a man aged 18 to 30 in good health.

CDR3 bases: TGTGCCAGCACCATAGACAGGGGGCGCCTGAACACTGAAGCTTTCTTT. It yields the protein CASTIDRGRLNTEAFF. The chain links TRBV2 to TRBJ1-1, with 10 nucleotides matching TRBD1. There are 16 residues in the CDR3. CDR1 SNHLY and CDR2 FYNNEI come from the germline V gene. The trim removed 7 bases at V and 0 bases at J, leaving 8 bases unmatched.